This T cell receptor (beta chain) was observed in a study of post-analysis software for immune sequencing data. Study-wide points: Multiple sclerosis was associated with a significant reduction in normalized Chao1 diversity relative to controls. Samples prepared in the same batch strongly co-clustered by F measure. Four or five TRBV segments (TRBV5-6, TRBV5-1 and TRBV20-1 among them) occurred more frequently in patients than in controls.

Included in the TCR beta cDNA libraries were unique molecular identifiers. TCRdb itself ran the PCR reads through MiXCR, one entry per CDR3 protein. In the table there are roughly 800,000 distinct CDR3 sequences, 25% to 30% of which are singletons. Points on this clonotype: Its antigen is unknown.

The ends were cut back, 0 bases at V and 0 bases at J, with 4 bases in the middle. The germline V gene encodes CDR1 DFQATT and CDR2 SNEGSKA (reference sequence). CDR3 length equals 13 residues. Sequences were obtained from blood. The V gene is TRBV20-1, the J gene TRBJ2-3; no firm D call. The sequence came from a girl aged 10 to 17 with multiple sclerosis. For the CDR3, the DNA is TGCAGTGCTAGAGATCTCAGCACAGATACGCAGTATTTT. It translates to CSARDLSTDTQYF.